The rows below give T cell receptor beta chains drawn from one sample of a study of blood T cells in healthy people across ages. TCRdb used MiXCR to reprocess the 5' RACE reads, holding one entry per CDR3 protein. The profile shows roughly 800,000 distinct CDR3 sequences, roughly 24% of them singletons. The same data also went into a second study, on T cells of mothers and their children.

The sequenced material came from blood. Every receptor here comes from a boy aged 10-17 years in good health. Both conserved end residues are part of each CDR3. The order of the fields is V gene, clone size, J gene, CDR3 protein. Only part of the rows carry a size: once, few, many, or a class if the clone is expanded.

V gene: TRBV7-6; clone size: few; J gene: TRBJ2-7; CDR3 protein: CASSLAFGASPYEQYF
V gene: TRBV27; clone size: few; J gene: TRBJ1-2; CDR3 protein: CASSLWPPQGGYTF
V gene: TRBV11-2; clone size: few; J gene: TRBJ1-3; CDR3 protein: CASSLVGGQYSGNTIYF
V gene: TRBV13; clone size: .; J gene: .; CDR3 protein: CASSLGQTPSYEQYF
V gene: TRBV7-3; clone size: .; J gene: TRBJ1-5; CDR3 protein: CASSPPGASQPQHF
V gene: TRBV6-2/TRBV6-3; clone size: few; J gene: .; CDR3 protein: CASSQTGEQFF
V gene: TRBV29-1; clone size: .; J gene: TRBJ2-1; CDR3 protein: CSGRQTHNEQFF
V gene: TRBV25-1; clone size: .; J gene: TRBJ2-7; CDR3 protein: CASSDDLGEQYF
V gene: TRBV2; clone size: .; J gene: .; CDR3 protein: CASSQIRGVVLNEQFF
V gene: TRBV29-1; clone size: .; J gene: TRBJ2-5; CDR3 protein: CSVEGDRGQETQYF
V gene: TRBV10-3; clone size: few; J gene: TRBJ2-5; CDR3 protein: CAISERDPGPQYF
V gene: TRBV20-1; clone size: .; J gene: TRBJ2-3; CDR3 protein: CSASEGWRGGPTDTQYF
V gene: TRBV4-1; clone size: .; J gene: .; CDR3 protein: CASSQGGQNQETQYF
V gene: TRBV6-5; clone size: few; J gene: TRBJ2-2; CDR3 protein: CASSSPGTSGGEVNTGELFF
V gene: TRBV7-9; clone size: .; J gene: TRBJ1-1; CDR3 protein: CASSSKGGAFF
V gene: TRBV29-1; clone size: .; J gene: TRBJ2-7; CDR3 protein: CSVEGRGRNEQHF
V gene: TRBV9; clone size: few; J gene: TRBJ2-2; CDR3 protein: CAGSRGSEGTGELFF
V gene: TRBV6-5; clone size: .; J gene: TRBJ1-4; CDR3 protein: CASSYWDRGEEKLFF
V gene: TRBV20-1; clone size: .; J gene: TRBJ1-2; CDR3 protein: CSAPRQGAHYTIGYTF
V gene: TRBV12-5; clone size: .; J gene: TRBJ1-6; CDR3 protein: CASVRNLGSGYNSPLHF
V gene: TRBV12-5; clone size: few; J gene: TRBJ1-5; CDR3 protein: CASGFLRSSTGGINQPQHF
V gene: TRBV4-1; clone size: few; J gene: TRBJ2-4; CDR3 protein: CASSQVVLAKNIQYF
V gene: TRBV3-1; clone size: .; J gene: TRBJ2-1; CDR3 protein: CASSPRGVSYNEQFF
V gene: TRBV20-1; clone size: .; J gene: .; CDR3 protein: CSAFLGGAGGYNEQFF
V gene: TRBV7-3; clone size: .; J gene: TRBJ1-2; CDR3 protein: CASSPQGSGYGYTF
V gene: TRBV29-1; clone size: few; J gene: TRBJ2-1; CDR3 protein: CSVVSTGSSYNEQFF
V gene: TRBV20-1; clone size: .; J gene: .; CDR3 protein: CSARDKGGRTDSYEQYF
V gene: TRBV15; clone size: .; J gene: TRBJ2-7; CDR3 protein: CATSVGQKPYEQYF
V gene: TRBV7-2; clone size: few; J gene: TRBJ2-7; CDR3 protein: CASSQRSQNEQYF
V gene: TRBV12-3/TRBV12-4; clone size: few; J gene: TRBJ1-1; CDR3 protein: CASRDPRWDTEAFF
V gene: TRBV6-6; clone size: .; J gene: TRBJ2-1; CDR3 protein: CASISRGGNNEQFF
V gene: TRBV7-9; clone size: few; J gene: TRBJ2-7; CDR3 protein: CASSIGDAREVEQYF
V gene: TRBV10-1; clone size: .; J gene: .; CDR3 protein: CASSERPTDEQYF
V gene: TRBV3-1; clone size: .; J gene: TRBJ1-5; CDR3 protein: CASSQATGDQPQHF
V gene: TRBV7-2; clone size: .; J gene: TRBJ2-1; CDR3 protein: CASSLSQGGLAGYNEQFF
V gene: TRBV12-3/TRBV12-4; clone size: .; J gene: TRBJ2-7; CDR3 protein: CASSRTSGGIEQYF
V gene: TRBV28; clone size: many; J gene: TRBJ2-7; CDR3 protein: CASSPPTGYSEQYF
V gene: TRBV6-4; clone size: .; J gene: TRBJ2-1; CDR3 protein: CASSDRDNNEQFF
V gene: TRBV10-3; clone size: .; J gene: TRBJ2-1; CDR3 protein: CATREGGGESYNEQFF
V gene: TRBV12-3/TRBV12-4; clone size: .; J gene: TRBJ1-2; CDR3 protein: CASRSTGLFGYTF
V gene: TRBV29-1; clone size: few; J gene: TRBJ1-1; CDR3 protein: CSVEDGSEAFF
V gene: TRBV12-3/TRBV12-4; clone size: few; J gene: TRBJ1-5; CDR3 protein: CASSTQQENQPQHF
V gene: TRBV25-1; clone size: few; J gene: TRBJ2-4; CDR3 protein: CASSEPYRGSIQYF
V gene: TRBV3-1; clone size: .; J gene: TRBJ2-1; CDR3 protein: CASSQGDRGDEQFF
V gene: TRBV20-1; clone size: .; J gene: TRBJ2-7; CDR3 protein: CSAASGSSYEQYF
V gene: TRBV5-1; clone size: .; J gene: .; CDR3 protein: CASSTTLAGGPNEQFF
V gene: TRBV5-1; clone size: .; J gene: TRBJ2-3; CDR3 protein: CASSSLGDTDTQYF
V gene: TRBV6-6; clone size: few; J gene: TRBJ2-5; CDR3 protein: CASSPSTGQGWSQETQYF
V gene: TRBV6-6; clone size: few; J gene: TRBJ1-4; CDR3 protein: CASSWDGNEKLFF
V gene: TRBV5-1; clone size: .; J gene: TRBJ2-3; CDR3 protein: CASSLTGQNTDTQYF
V gene: TRBV7-3; clone size: few; J gene: TRBJ2-7; CDR3 protein: CASSPVGRGAYEQYF
V gene: TRBV20-1; clone size: once; J gene: TRBJ2-3; CDR3 protein: CSAESSTDTQYF
V gene: TRBV29-1; clone size: .; J gene: TRBJ2-3; CDR3 protein: CSVDGRGAEGSTDTQYF
V gene: TRBV3-1; clone size: few; J gene: TRBJ2-5; CDR3 protein: CASSPRIAGVQETQYF
V gene: TRBV5-4; clone size: many; J gene: TRBJ2-1; CDR3 protein: CASSLERGGGAAYNEQFF